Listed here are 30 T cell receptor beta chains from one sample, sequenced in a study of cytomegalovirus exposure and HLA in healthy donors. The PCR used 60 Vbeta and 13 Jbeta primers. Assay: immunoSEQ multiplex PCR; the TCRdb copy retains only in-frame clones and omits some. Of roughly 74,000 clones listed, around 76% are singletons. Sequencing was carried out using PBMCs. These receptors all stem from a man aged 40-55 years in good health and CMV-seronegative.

CDR3 DNA sequence: TGTGCCAGCAGATTGAGCGAGAATGCCCCCACCGGGGAGCTGTTTTTT. The encoded protein is CASRLSENAPTGELFF. The rearrangement uses TRBV2 and TRBJ2-2; D not certain. V lost 6 bases and J 4 bases, leaving 18 bases between the germline ends. Germline lookup yields CDR1 SNHLY and CDR2 FYNNEI. CDR3 length: 16 amino acids.

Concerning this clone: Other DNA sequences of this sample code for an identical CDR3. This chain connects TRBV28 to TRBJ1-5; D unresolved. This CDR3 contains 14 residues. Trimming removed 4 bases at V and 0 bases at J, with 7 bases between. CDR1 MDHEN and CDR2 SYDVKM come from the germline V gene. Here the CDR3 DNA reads TGTGCCAGCAGTTCCAGGTATAGCAATCAGCCCCAGCATTTT. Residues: CASSSRYSNQPQHF.

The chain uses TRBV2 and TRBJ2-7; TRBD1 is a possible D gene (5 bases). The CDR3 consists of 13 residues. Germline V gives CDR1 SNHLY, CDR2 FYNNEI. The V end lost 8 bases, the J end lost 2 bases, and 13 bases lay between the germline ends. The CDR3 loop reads CASSAGNTYEQYF. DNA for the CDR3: TGTGCCAGCTCGGCAGGGAATACCTACGAGCAGTACTTC. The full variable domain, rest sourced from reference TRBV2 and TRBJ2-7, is EPEVTQTPSHQVTQMGQEVILRCVPISNHLYFYWYRQILGQKVEFLVSFYNNEISEKSEIFDDQFSVERPDGSNFTLKIRSTKLEDSAMYFCASSAGNTYEQYFGPGTRLTVT.

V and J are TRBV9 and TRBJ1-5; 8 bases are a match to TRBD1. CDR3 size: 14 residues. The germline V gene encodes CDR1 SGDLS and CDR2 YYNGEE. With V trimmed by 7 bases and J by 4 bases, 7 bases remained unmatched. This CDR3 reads CASVPDRENQPQHF. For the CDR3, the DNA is TGTGCCAGCGTACCGGACAGGGAAAATCAGCCCCAGCATTTT.

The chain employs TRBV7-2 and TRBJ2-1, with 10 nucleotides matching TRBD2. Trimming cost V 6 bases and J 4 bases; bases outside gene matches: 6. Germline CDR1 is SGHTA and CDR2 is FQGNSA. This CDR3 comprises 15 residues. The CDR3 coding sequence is TGTGCCAGCAGGGCTAGCGGGAGAACGTACAATGAGCAGTTCTTC. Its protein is CASRASGRTYNEQFF.

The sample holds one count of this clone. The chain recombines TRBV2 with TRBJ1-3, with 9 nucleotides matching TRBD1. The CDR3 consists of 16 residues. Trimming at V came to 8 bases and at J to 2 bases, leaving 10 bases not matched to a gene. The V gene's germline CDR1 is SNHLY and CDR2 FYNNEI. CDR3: CASSEPGQGAGNTIYF. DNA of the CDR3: TGTGCCAGCTCAGAACCGGGACAGGGTGCTGGAAACACCATATATTTT.

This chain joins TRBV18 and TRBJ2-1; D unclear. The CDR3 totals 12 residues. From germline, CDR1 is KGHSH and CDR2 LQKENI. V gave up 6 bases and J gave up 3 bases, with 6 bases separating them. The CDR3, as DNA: TGTGCCAGCTCCGGTAACTACAATGAGCAGTTCTTC. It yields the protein CASSGNYNEQFF.

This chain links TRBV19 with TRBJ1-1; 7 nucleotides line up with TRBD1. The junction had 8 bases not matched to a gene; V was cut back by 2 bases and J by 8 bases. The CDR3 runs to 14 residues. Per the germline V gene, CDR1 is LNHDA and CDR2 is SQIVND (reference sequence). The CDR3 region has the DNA TGTGCCAGTAGTATAATATGGGGGGACAGCGAAGCTTTCTTT. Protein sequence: CASSIIWGDSEAFF. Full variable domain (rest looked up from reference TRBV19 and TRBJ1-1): DGGITQSPKYLFRKEGQNVTLSCEQNLNHDAMYWYRQDPGQGLRLIYYSQIVNDFQKGDIAEGYSVSREKKESFPLTVTSAQKNPTAFYLCASSIIWGDSEAFFGQGTRLTVV.

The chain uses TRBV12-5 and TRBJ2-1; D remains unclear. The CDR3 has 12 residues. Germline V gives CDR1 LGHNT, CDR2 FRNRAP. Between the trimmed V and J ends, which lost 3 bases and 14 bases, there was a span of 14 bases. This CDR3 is CASGLDAGYEFF. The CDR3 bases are TGTGCTAGTGGTTTAGACGCAGGTTATGAGTTCTTC.

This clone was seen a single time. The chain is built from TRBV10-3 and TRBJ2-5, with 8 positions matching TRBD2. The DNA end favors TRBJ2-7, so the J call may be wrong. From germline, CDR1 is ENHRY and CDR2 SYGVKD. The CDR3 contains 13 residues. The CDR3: CAVHSGSSYEQYF. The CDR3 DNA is TGTGCCGTTCACAGCGGGAGCTCCTACGAGCAGTACTTC.

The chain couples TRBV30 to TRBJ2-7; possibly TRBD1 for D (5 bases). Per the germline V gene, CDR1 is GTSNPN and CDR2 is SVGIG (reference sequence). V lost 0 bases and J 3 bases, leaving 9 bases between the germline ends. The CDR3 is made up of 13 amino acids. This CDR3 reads CAWSVGQGYEQYF. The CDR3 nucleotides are TGTGCCTGGAGTGTAGGCCAGGGCTACGAGCAGTACTTC.

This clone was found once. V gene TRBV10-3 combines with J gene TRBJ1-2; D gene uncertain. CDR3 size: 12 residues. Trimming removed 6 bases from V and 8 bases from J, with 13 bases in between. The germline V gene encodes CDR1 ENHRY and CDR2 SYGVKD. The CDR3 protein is CAISPGRAGYTF. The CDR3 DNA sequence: TGTGCCATCAGCCCGGGAAGGGCCGGCTACACCTTC.

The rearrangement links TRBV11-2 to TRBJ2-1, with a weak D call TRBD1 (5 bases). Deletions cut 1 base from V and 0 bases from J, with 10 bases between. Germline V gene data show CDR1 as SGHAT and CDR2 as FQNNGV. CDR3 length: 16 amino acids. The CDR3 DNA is TGTGCCAGCAGCTTAGTTCAGGGCAGCTCCTACAATGAGCAGTTCTTC. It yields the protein CASSLVQGSSYNEQFF.

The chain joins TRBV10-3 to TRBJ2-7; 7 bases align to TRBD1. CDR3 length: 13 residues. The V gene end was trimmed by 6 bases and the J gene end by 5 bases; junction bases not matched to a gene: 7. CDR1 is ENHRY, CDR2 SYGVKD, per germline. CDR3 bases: TGTGCCATCAGCGACAGGGTTACCGACGAGCAGTACTTC. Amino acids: CAISDRVTDEQYF.

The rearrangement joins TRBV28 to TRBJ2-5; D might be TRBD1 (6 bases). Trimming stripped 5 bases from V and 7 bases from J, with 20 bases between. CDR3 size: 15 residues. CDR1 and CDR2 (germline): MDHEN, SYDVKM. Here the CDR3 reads CASSTHRVGIGTQYF. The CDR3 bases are TGTGCCAGCAGTACCCACAGGGTTGGGATCGGGACCCAGTACTTC. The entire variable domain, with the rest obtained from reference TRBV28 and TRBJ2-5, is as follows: DVKVTQSSRYLVKRTGEKVFLECVQDMDHENMFWYRQDPGLGLRLIYFSYDVKMKEKGDIPEGYSVSREKKERFSLILESASTNQTSMYLCASSTHRVGIGTQYFGPGTRLLVL.

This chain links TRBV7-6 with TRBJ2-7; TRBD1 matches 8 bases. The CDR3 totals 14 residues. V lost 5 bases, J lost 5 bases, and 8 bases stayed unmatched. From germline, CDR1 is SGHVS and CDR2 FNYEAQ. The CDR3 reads CASSTAGGRDEQYF. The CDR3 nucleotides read TGTGCCAGCAGCACTGCAGGGGGCAGGGACGAGCAGTACTTC.

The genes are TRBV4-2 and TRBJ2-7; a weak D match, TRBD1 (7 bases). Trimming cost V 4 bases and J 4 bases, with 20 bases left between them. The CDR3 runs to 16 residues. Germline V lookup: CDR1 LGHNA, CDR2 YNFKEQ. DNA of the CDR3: TGTGCCAGCAGCCCAGAGGGGGGACAGAGACAATACGAGCAGTACTTC. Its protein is CASSPEGGQRQYEQYF.

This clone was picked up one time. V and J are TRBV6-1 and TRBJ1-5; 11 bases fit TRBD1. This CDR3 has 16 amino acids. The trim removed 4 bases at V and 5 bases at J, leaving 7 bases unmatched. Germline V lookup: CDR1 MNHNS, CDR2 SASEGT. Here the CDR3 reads CASSVGDRGGYQPQHF. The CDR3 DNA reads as TGTGCCAGCAGTGTGGGGGACAGGGGGGGATATCAGCCCCAGCATTTT.

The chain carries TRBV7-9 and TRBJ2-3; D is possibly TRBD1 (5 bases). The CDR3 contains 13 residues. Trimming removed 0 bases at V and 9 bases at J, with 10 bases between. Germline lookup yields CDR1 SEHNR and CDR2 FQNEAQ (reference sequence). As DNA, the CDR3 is TGTGCCAGCAGCTTAGCGTTACAGGCGACGCAGTATTTT. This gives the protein CASSLALQATQYF.

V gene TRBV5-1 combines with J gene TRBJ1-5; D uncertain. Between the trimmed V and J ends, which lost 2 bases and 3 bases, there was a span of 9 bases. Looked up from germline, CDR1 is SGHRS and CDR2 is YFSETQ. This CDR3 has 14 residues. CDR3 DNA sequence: TGCGCCAGCAGCTTCGAGGGTCCCAATCAGCCCCAGCATTTT. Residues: CASSFEGPNQPQHF.

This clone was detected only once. The CDR3 DNA reads as TGCGCCAGCAGTGAGGCCTCCGGGGGTGAAAAACTGTTTTTT. It specifies CASSEASGGEKLFF. The chain uses TRBV10-1 and TRBJ1-4, with D possibly TRBD1 on 5 matching bases. The CDR3 sequence is 14 residues long. Germline CDR1 WNHNN, CDR2 SYGVQD (reference sequence). V lost 2 bases to trimming and J lost 7 bases, with 11 bases between them.

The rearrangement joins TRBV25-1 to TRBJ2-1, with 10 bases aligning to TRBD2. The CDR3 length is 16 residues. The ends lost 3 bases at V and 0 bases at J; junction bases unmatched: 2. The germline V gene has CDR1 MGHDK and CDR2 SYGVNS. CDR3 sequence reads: CASSEPSGSSYNEQFF. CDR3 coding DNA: TGTGCCAGCAGTGAGCCTAGCGGGAGCTCCTACAATGAGCAGTTCTTC.

Written as DNA, the CDR3 is TGTGCCAGCAGGAAAACCGGGACAGAGGTCTACGAGCAGTACTTC. This encodes CASRKTGTEVYEQYF. This chain joins TRBV14 and TRBJ2-7, with 7 nucleotides matching TRBD1. CDR3 length equals 15 residues. In germline, CDR1 is SGHDN, CDR2 FVKESK. V trimming: 6 bases; J trimming: 3 bases; junction bases outside the gene matches: 11.

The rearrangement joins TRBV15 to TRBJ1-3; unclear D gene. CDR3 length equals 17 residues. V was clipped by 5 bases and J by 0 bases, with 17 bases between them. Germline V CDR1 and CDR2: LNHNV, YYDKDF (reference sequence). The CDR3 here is CATSGSRFDISGNTIYF. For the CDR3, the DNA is TGTGCCACCAGCGGATCCCGATTTGACATCTCTGGAAACACCATATATTTT.

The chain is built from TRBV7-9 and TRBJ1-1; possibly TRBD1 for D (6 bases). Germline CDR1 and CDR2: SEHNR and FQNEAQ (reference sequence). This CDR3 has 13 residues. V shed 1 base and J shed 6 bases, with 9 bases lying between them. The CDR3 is CASSLDRVAEAFF. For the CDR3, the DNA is TGTGCCAGCAGCTTAGACAGGGTGGCTGAAGCTTTCTTT.

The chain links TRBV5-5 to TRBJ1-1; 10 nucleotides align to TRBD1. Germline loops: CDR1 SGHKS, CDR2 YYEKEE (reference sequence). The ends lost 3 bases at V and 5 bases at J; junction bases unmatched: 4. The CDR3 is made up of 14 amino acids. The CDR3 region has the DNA TGTGCCAGCAGCTGGGGACAGGGGATAACTGAAGCTTTCTTT. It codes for CASSWGQGITEAFF.

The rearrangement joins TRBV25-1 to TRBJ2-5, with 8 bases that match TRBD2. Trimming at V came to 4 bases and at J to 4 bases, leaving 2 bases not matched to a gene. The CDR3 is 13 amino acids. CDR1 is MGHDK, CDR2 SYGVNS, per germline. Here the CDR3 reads CASSGSGRETQYF. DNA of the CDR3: TGTGCCAGCAGTGGAAGCGGGAGAGAGACCCAGTACTTC.

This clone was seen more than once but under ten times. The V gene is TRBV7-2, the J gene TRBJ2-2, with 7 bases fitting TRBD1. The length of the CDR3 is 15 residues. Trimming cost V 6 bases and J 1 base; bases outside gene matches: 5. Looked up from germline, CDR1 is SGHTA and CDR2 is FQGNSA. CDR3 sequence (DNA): TGTGCCAGCAGTTCTCGACAGGGGAACACCGGGGAGCTGTTTTTT. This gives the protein CASSSRQGNTGELFF. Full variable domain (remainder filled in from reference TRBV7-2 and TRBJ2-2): GAGVSQSPSNKVTEKGKDVELRCDPISGHTALYWYRQSLGQGLEFLIYFQGNSAPDKSGLPSDRFSAERTGGSVSTLTIQRTQQEDSAVYLCASSSRQGNTGELFFGEGSRLTVL.

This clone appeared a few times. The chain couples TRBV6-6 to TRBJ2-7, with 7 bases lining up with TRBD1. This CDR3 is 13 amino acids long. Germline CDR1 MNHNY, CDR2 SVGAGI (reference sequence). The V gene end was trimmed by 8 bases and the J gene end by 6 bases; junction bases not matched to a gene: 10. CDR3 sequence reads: CASSGGRFREQYF. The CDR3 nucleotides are TGTGCCAGCTCAGGGGGACGATTCCGCGAGCAGTACTTC.

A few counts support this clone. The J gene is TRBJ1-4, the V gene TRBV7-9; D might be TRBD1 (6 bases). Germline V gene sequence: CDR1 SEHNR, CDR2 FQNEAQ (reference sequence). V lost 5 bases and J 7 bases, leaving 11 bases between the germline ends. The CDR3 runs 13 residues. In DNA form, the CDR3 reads TGTGCCAGCAGCCAACAGGGTGGTGAAAAACTGTTTTTT. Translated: CASSQQGGEKLFF. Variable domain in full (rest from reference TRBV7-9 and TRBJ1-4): DTGVSQNPRHKITKRGQNVTFRCDPISEHNRLYWYRQTLGQGPEFLTYFQNEAQLEKSRLLSDRFSAERPKGSFSTLEIQRTEQGDSAMYLCASSQQGGEKLFFGSGTQLSVL.